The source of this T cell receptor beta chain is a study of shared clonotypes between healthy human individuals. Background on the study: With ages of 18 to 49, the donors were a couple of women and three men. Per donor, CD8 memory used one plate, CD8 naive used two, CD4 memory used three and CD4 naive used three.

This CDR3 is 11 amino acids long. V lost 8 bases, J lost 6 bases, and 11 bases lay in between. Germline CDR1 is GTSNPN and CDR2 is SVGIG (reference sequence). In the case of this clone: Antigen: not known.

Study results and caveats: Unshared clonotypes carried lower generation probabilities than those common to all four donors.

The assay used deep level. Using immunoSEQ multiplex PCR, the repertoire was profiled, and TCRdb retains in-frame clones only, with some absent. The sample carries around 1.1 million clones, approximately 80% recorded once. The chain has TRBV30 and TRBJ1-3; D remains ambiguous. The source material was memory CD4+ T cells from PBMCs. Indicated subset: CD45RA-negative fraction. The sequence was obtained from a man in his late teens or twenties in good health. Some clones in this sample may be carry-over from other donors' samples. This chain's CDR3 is CAGQDANTIYF. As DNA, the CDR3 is TGTGCCGGCCAAGATGCAAACACCATATATTTT.